The T cell receptor beta chain described here comes from a study of blood T cell repertoires in COVID-19 (dated by TCRdb to 2019 to 2021). In the study overall: The collaborator samples originated in the United States, Italy and Spain and spanned the acute and convalescent phases of COVID-19. The material from the prospective study consisted of cDNA or gDNA derived from T cells, B-cell-depleted T cells, or PBMCs. The dataset comprised deeply sampled blood TCRbeta repertoires from subjects exposed to, actively infected with, or recovered from COVID-19. A freely available public database, intended as a resource for researchers studying the immune response to SARS-CoV-2, is where the repertoires were released. The samples were drawn from two sources: the first 160 participants of the ongoing ImmuneRACE study, and 1,000 to 1,500 subjects contributed by 6 global collaborators. Sample metadata almost always included a de-identified subject ID, COVID-19 status, age in years and sex. Where available, HLA class I and class II types were obtained from metadata supplied by the sample provider rather than from assay-based typing. General conclusions and limits of the study: Clinical and demographic metadata were provided uncurated, with the amount varying by source and participant.

With respect to this clone: The antigen it recognizes is unknown. Base qualities are not provided; no much larger clone lies one nucleotide away.

The immunoSEQ Assay, a bias-controlled multiplex PCR, was used to amplify TCRbeta CDR3 regions from genomic DNA. Per the authors' processing: The number of nucleated cells in each sample was estimated from the amplification of reference gene primers within the assay. To quantify the absolute abundance of each unique TCRbeta CDR3 rearrangement, sequence reads were collapsed and filtered. For each sample, productive Simpson clonality was calculated as the square root of Simpson's diversity index across productive rearrangements. Entries here come from immuneACCESS through TCRdb and include only in-frame sequences with V and J called. Some clones fail to appear in such tables; in the studies checked, an unresolved V gene covers under half of the shortfall, and the cause of the remainder is unknown. V and J calls and clone size are copied from that table; D and trimming were computed from the DNA. The sample table contains approximately 290,000 clones; only one count was recorded for 80% to 90% of them. Under 0.95% of the sample comes from the top ten.

Whole blood was collected in K2EDTA tubes by collaborating institutions according to the institutions' own protocols. For TCRbeta analysis, collaborators shipped samples in one of three forms: frozen whole blood, isolated PBMCs, or DNA extracted from either of those sample types. V and J are truncated by 2 bases and 4 bases respectively, leaving an intervening sequence of 6 bases. For CDR1 and CDR2, the germline V gene lists SGHRS and YFSETQ. Measured from the cysteine to the phenylalanine, the CDR3 is 13 residues long. Of all the DNA, just the CDR3 is kept, 39 bases in frame from base 1. Rearrangement joined TRBV5-1 to TRBJ2-2; the D gene is not confidently resolved. The sequenced sample was peripheral blood. The receptor was derived from a man younger than 45 with acute or convalescent COVID-19. DNA sequence: TGCGCCAGCAGCTTTGGCGGCACCGGGGAGCTGTTTTTT. Translation gives CASSFGGTGELFF.